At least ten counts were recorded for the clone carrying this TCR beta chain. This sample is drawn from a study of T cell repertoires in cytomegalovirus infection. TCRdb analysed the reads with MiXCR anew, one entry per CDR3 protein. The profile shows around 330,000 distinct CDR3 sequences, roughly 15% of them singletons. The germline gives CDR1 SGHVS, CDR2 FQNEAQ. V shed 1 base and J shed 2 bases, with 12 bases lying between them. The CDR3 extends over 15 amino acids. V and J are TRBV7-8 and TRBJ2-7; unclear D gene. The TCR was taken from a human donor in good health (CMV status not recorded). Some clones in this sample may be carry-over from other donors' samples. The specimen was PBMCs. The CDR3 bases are TGTGCCAGCAGCTTAGGCTTCCAAGGGACCTACGAGCAGTACTTC. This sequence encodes CASSLGFQGTYEQYF. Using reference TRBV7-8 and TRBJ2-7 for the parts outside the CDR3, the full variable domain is GAGVSQSPRYKVAKRGQDVALRCDPISGHVSLFWYQQALGQGPEFLTYFQNEAQLDKSGLPSDRFFAERPEGSVSTLKIQRTQQEDSAVYLCASSLGFQGTYEQYFGPGTRLTVT.